Below, one T cell receptor (beta chain) is given with its context. The germline V gene encodes CDR1 DFQATT and CDR2 SNEGSKA (reference sequence). The V gene end was trimmed by 0 bases and the J gene end by 2 bases; junction bases not matched to a gene: 6. The CDR3 extends over 15 amino acids. Alongside a J-beta primer mix, a sample-barcoded 5' primer served in a second PCR lasting roughly 7 to 11 cycles. MiXCR, applied by TCRdb to the 5' RACE reads, yields one record per CDR3 protein. This sample has about 780,000 distinct CDR3 sequences, with about half found just once. The entry originates in a study of blood T cells in healthy people across ages.

The material sequenced was blood. The sequence was obtained from an elderly man in good health. The rearrangement joins TRBV20-1 to TRBJ2-7; 8 bases are shared with TRBD1. DNA for the CDR3: TGCAGTGCTAGAGATAGACAGGGGCGGGCCTACGAGCAGTACTTC. Protein product: CSARDRQGRAYEQYF.